What follows are 32 T cell receptor beta chains derived from one specimen sequenced in a study of T cells in Graves' hyperthyroidism and ophthalmopathy. Researchers amplified the TCR beta CDR3 regions from RNA transcripts. With the HTBI primer set, the TCR CDR3 went through a first round of RT-PCR. TCRdb reprocessed the multiplex PCR reads with MiXCR, giving one entry per CDR3 protein. The table records about 640,000 distinct CDR3 sequences, 45% of them present only once. The source material was peripheral blood or thyroid tissue (not recorded which). The receptor set was obtained from an adult man with Graves' disease, either hyperthyroidism or ophthalmopathy (not recorded which).

Details on this clonotype: A junction boundary mismatches the germline segment, possibly from a read error. The chain couples TRBV15 to TRBJ2-7, with a tentative D call TRBD1 (5 bases). The CDR3 sequence is 15 residues long. Germline V gives CDR1 LNHNV, CDR2 YYDKDF (reference sequence). The chain's CDR3 is CAASSVQVAPLEQYF. In DNA form, the CDR3 reads TGTGCCGCCAGCAGCGTACAGGTAGCCCCGCTGGAGCAGTACTTC.

This chain joins TRBV19 and TRBJ1-5; 7 bases are shared with TRBD1. Germline V lookup: CDR1 LNHDA, CDR2 SQIVND (reference sequence). V was pared by 5 bases and J by 3 bases, with 4 bases of the junction left unmatched. The CDR3 covers 14 residues. CDR3: CASSPRGINQPQHF. The CDR3 nucleotides are TGTGCCAGTAGTCCCAGGGGGATCAATCAGCCCCAGCATTTT. The whole variable domain, filled in from reference TRBV19 and TRBJ1-5, reads DGGITQSPKYLFRKEGQNVTLSCEQNLNHDAMYWYRQDPGQGLRLIYYSQIVNDFQKGDIAEGYSVSREKKESFPLTVTSAQKNPTAFYLCASSPRGINQPQHFGDGTRLSIL.

The chain is built from TRBV19 and TRBJ2-7, with unresolved D. The germline V gene encodes CDR1 LNHDA and CDR2 SQIVND (reference sequence). V lost 5 bases to trimming and J lost 4 bases, with 15 bases between them. The CDR3 runs 14 residues. The CDR3 reads CASSVRPTEYEQYF. The CDR3 bases are TGTGCCAGTAGTGTACGCCCGACTGAATACGAGCAGTACTTC.

The table lists this clonotype with many counts. The chain carries TRBV29-1 and TRBJ1-5, with D maybe TRBD1 (5 bases). V lost 6 bases and J 0 bases, leaving 12 bases between the germline ends. Germline-derived CDR1 and CDR2 are SQVTM and ANQGSEA. This CDR3 spans 14 amino acids. CDR3 coding DNA: TGCAGCGTAACCCTTGGGGGTAGCAATCAGCCCCAGCATTTT. Its translation is CSVTLGGSNQPQHF.

CDR3: CASSGGDRRSPLHF. CDR3 DNA sequence: TGTGCCAGTAGTGGCGGGGACAGGCGTTCACCCCTCCACTTT. The rearrangement links TRBV19 to TRBJ1-6, with 8 nucleotides matching TRBD1. Trimming cost V 5 bases and J 9 bases; bases outside gene matches: 6. In germline, CDR1 is LNHDA, CDR2 SQIVND (reference sequence). This CDR3 is built from 14 residues.

This clonotype was counted only a few times. The CDR3 loop is CASSFRPPGITEAFF. As DNA, the CDR3 is TGTGCCAGCAGCTTCCGCCCCCCGGGGATCACTGAAGCTTTCTTT. This rearrangement joins TRBV7-8 to TRBJ1-1; D not certain. Deletions cut 3 bases from V and 4 bases from J, with 15 bases between. The CDR3 has 15 residues. Germline V gives CDR1 SGHVS, CDR2 FQNEAQ.

Turning to this clonotype: Germline is not matched at one junction end, which may reflect a read error. The chain carries TRBV7-2 and TRBJ2-5, with D possibly being TRBD1 or TRBD2 (5 bases each). This CDR3 has 15 residues. CDR1 and CDR2 (germline): SGHTA, FQGNSA. The CDR3 protein is CASSIPWGSQETQYF. In DNA form, the CDR3 reads TGCGCCAGCAGCATACCTTGGGGGAGCCAAGAGACCCAGTACTTC. The variable domain in full, with the rest retrieved from reference TRBV7-2 and TRBJ2-5, is GAGVSQSPSNKVTEKGKDVELRCDPISGHTALYWYRQSLGQGLEFLIYFQGNSAPDKSGLPSDRFSAERTGGSVSTLTIQRTQQEDSAVYLCASSIPWGSQETQYFGPGTRLLVL.

This clonotype was seen repeatedly, ten times or more. The chain joins TRBV7-9 to TRBJ2-7, with D unresolved. The CDR3 consists of 14 residues. V was cut by 1 base and J by 3 bases, with 10 bases left in between. The germline V gene has CDR1 SEHNR and CDR2 FQNEAQ (reference sequence). CDR3 sequence (DNA): TGTGCCAGCAGCTTAGGGGGTAGCTACTACGAGCAGTACTTC. This gives the protein CASSLGGSYYEQYF.

The chain couples TRBV6-5 to TRBJ1-5; maybe TRBD1 (5 bases). V was clipped by 4 bases and J by 3 bases, with 16 bases between them. The CDR3 covers 16 residues. Germline CDR1 reads MNHEY; CDR2 reads SVGAGI. The CDR3 loop reads CASSWGSGPSNQPQHF. The CDR3 nucleotides read TGTGCCAGCAGTTGGGGTTCGGGGCCTTCCAATCAGCCCCAGCATTTT.

This clonotype has at least ten counts. The chain carries TRBV20-1 and TRBJ1-1; D is ambiguous. The CDR3 totals 12 residues. The germline CDR1 and CDR2 sequences are DFQATT and SNEGSKA (reference sequence). Trimming took 0 bases from V and 1 from J, leaving 3 bases between them. As DNA, the CDR3 is TGCAGTGCTAGAGAACCGAACACTGAAGCTTTCTTT. Translating it yields CSAREPNTEAFF.

This clonotype showed up many times. The V call is TRBV11-3, the J call TRBJ2-7; D uncertain. Per the germline V gene, CDR1 is SGHNT and CDR2 is YENEEA. The CDR3 is 12 amino acids. Trimming left V 3 bases short and J 4 bases short, with 7 bases between. The CDR3 bases are TGTGCCAGCAGCTTGACAAATTACGAGCAGTACTTC. Translating it yields CASSLTNYEQYF.

This clonotype was counted ten times or more. CDR3 sequence: CSATRVTGNTIYF. CDR3 coding DNA: TGCAGTGCAACCAGGGTGACTGGAAACACCATATATTTT. The genes are TRBV20-1 and TRBJ1-3; D possibly corresponds to TRBD1 (5 bases). Per germline, CDR1 DFQATT and CDR2 SNEGSKA (reference sequence). The CDR3 is 13 residues long. V shed 6 bases and J shed 2 bases, with 11 bases lying between them.

CDR3 loop: CARGSGDDTF. Written as DNA, the CDR3 is TGTGCTAGGGGCTCGGGGGACGACACCTTC. J is TRBJ1-2 and V is TRBV25-1, with D perhaps TRBD1 (5 bases). The CDR3 sequence is 10 residues long. Germline loops: CDR1 MGHDK, CDR2 SYGVNS.

The CDR3 region is CASSHGPSGVYGYTF. As DNA, the CDR3 is TGTGCCAGCAGCCATGGTCCGTCAGGGGTCTATGGCTACACCTTC. The chain combines TRBV7-8 with TRBJ1-2; TRBD1 is a possible D gene (6 bases). Germline CDR1 is SGHVS and CDR2 is FQNEAQ. V was trimmed by 5 bases and J by 4 bases, leaving 17 bases between them. The CDR3 has 15 residues.

This clonotype has a single count. The genes are TRBV15 and TRBJ1-2; no reliable D call. Trimming took 6 bases from V and 5 from J, leaving 19 bases between them. The CDR3 has 15 residues. Germline lookup yields CDR1 LNHNV and CDR2 YYDKDF (reference sequence). CDR3 sequence reads: CATSARPLDTYGYTF. CDR3 bases: TGTGCCACCAGTGCTAGACCCCTTGACACTTATGGCTACACCTTC.

This chain connects TRBV29-1 to TRBJ1-4; TRBD1 agrees at 9 bases. V shed 8 bases and J 7 bases; nucleotides not matched to a gene: 17. CDR1 is SQVTM and CDR2 is ANQGSEA in the germline V gene. The CDR3 totals 16 residues. CDR3 amino acids: CSFKGPPGQGGEKLFF. Written as DNA, the CDR3 is TGCAGCTTTAAGGGACCTCCGGGACAGGGTGGTGAAAAACTGTTTTTT.

This clonotype was observed a single time. The rearrangement uses TRBV6-1 and TRBJ1-5; D call uncertain. V lost 8 bases and J lost 4, with 15 bases in between. The CDR3 extends over 14 amino acids. CDR1 and CDR2 from the germline V gene are MNHNS and SASEGT. The CDR3 nucleotides are TGTGCCAGCCTGGGGTCGACACGAAATCAGCCCCAGCATTTT. Translated: CASLGSTRNQPQHF.

The chain employs TRBV19 and TRBJ1-2, with 8 bases lining up with TRBD1. Looked up from germline, CDR1 is LNHDA and CDR2 is SQIVND (reference sequence). Germline trimming cut 4 bases from V and 8 bases from J; bases unmatched to any gene: 12. There are 15 residues in the CDR3. In nucleotides, the CDR3 is TGTGCCAGTAGTAGAAGGGACAGGATTTCTTACGGCTACACCTTC. Protein: CASSRRDRISYGYTF.

This clonotype was found many times. The rearrangement uses TRBV7-9 and TRBJ2-7; 12 positions agree with TRBD2. Trimming took 6 bases from V and 3 from J; bases not matched to a gene: 0. The CDR3 has 13 amino acids. Germline CDR1 SEHNR, CDR2 FQNEAQ (reference sequence). CDR3 DNA sequence: TGTGCCAGCAGGACTAGCGGGAGCTACGAGCAGTACTTC. Protein sequence: CASRTSGSYEQYF. Full variable domain (outside the CDR3, taken from reference TRBV7-9 and TRBJ2-7): DTGVSQNPRHKITKRGQNVTFRCDPISEHNRLYWYRQTLGQGPEFLTYFQNEAQLEKSRLLSDRFSAERPKGSFSTLEIQRTEQGDSAMYLCASRTSGSYEQYFGPGTRLTVT.

On this clonotype itself: At one of its ends the junction is not consistent with the germline gene, which may arise from a read error. The rearrangement links TRBV5-4 to TRBJ1-3; the D is unclear. Germline loops: CDR1 SGHNT, CDR2 YYREEE (reference sequence). This CDR3 comprises 15 residues. This chain's CDR3 is CASSLPEDSGNTIYF. CDR3 DNA sequence: TGCGCCAGCAGCCTACCGGAAGACTCTGGAAACACCATATATTTT.

The chain has TRBV7-9 and TRBJ1-2; 11 bases are shared with TRBD1. Trimming removed 5 bases from V and 3 bases from J; junction bases left unmatched: 11. Germline values: CDR1 SEHNR, CDR2 FQNEAQ (reference sequence). There are 17 residues in the CDR3. The CDR3 reads CASSLDRGLFRDYGYTF. In nucleotides, the CDR3 is TGTGCCAGCAGCCTGGACAGGGGGCTTTTCAGGGACTATGGCTACACCTTC.

A remark on this clonotype: The junction shows a germline mismatch at one end, possibly a read error. The chain uses TRBV11-3 and TRBJ1-5, with 7 bases that match TRBD1. Germline CDR1 and CDR2: SGHNT and YENEEA. The CDR3 contains 12 residues. The chain's CDR3 is CTSRQGSQPQHF. CDR3 DNA sequence: TGTACCAGCAGACAGGGTAGTCAGCCCCAGCATTTT.

The chain joins TRBV6-1 to TRBJ2-5, with D perhaps TRBD1 (6 bases). Trimming stripped 3 bases from V and 0 bases from J, with 11 bases between. From germline, CDR1 is MNHNS and CDR2 SASEGT. The CDR3 sequence is 15 residues long. The CDR3 protein is CASSDYRDNQETQYF. For the CDR3, the DNA is TGTGCCAGCAGTGATTACCGGGACAACCAAGAGACCCAGTACTTC.

The chain links TRBV5-1 to TRBJ1-5, with D uncertain. The CDR3 is 14 amino acids. Germline-derived CDR1 and CDR2 are SGHRS and YFSETQ. The V gene lost 3 bases and the J gene lost 5 bases, with 12 bases spanning the gap. This chain's CDR3 is CASSSGEEDQPQHF. CDR3 bases: TGCGCCAGCAGCTCAGGAGAGGAGGATCAGCCCCAGCATTTT.

Points on this clonotype: The germline gene is not matched at one end of the junction; a read error may be the cause. The chain couples TRBV25-1 to TRBJ1-2; the D gene is possibly TRBD1 (5 bases). Germline V gene sequence: CDR1 MGHDK, CDR2 SYGVNS. The CDR3 totals 14 residues. CDR3 residues: CTSRDYAGRNDYTF. In DNA, the CDR3 is TGTACCAGCAGAGATTACGCAGGGAGGAATGACTACACCTTC.

The genes are TRBV11-1 and TRBJ1-1; D is undetermined. Trimming removed 4 bases from V and 3 bases from J, with 9 bases in between. This CDR3 has 13 residues. Per the germline V gene, CDR1 is SGHAT and CDR2 is FQDESV (reference sequence). The CDR3 bases are TGTGCCAGCAGCTCGCCGGCAGACACTGAAGCTTTCTTT. This translates into CASSSPADTEAFF.

The chain is built from TRBV19 and TRBJ1-1; 8 bases are a match to TRBD1. The V and J ends lost 4 bases and 1 base, in that order; junction bases with no gene match: 5. This CDR3 is 15 amino acids long. CDR1 and CDR2 from the germline V gene are LNHDA and SQIVND (reference sequence). The CDR3 reads CASSRPGGRNTEAFF. CDR3 sequence (DNA): TGTGCCAGTAGTAGGCCAGGGGGCCGGAACACTGAAGCTTTCTTT.

In this sample, this clonotype turned up many times. V gene TRBV29-1 combines with J gene TRBJ2-5; D not resolved. Trimming shortened V by 5 bases and J by 4 bases, and 8 bases separated the two germline ends. CDR1 SQVTM and CDR2 ANQGSEA come from the germline V gene. The CDR3 runs 11 residues. The CDR3 sequence: CSVMVAETQYF. Written as DNA, the CDR3 is TGCAGCGTTATGGTGGCAGAGACCCAGTACTTC.

A word on this clonotype: Without the conserved terminal phenylalanine or tryptophan, this CDR3 likely stems from a read error. The chain has TRBV6-1 and TRBJ2-5, with a tentative D call TRBD1 (6 bases). The CDR3 is made up of 15 amino acids. Trimming took 7 bases from V and 5 from J, leaving 20 bases between them. Germline V gene sequence: CDR1 MNHNS, CDR2 SASEGT. CDR3 residues: CASNRGQGRGETQYL. The CDR3 DNA sequence: TGTGCCAGCAACCGGGGCCAGGGGCGAGGGGAGACCCAGTACCTC.

The V and J genes are TRBV15 and TRBJ1-3, with a possible D match to TRBD1 (6 bases). Looked up from germline, CDR1 is LNHNV and CDR2 is YYDKDF (reference sequence). V was pared by 3 bases and J by 0 bases, with 9 bases between. CDR3 length: 15 amino acids. CDR3 residues: CATSRGHHSGNTIYF. CDR3 DNA sequence: TGTGCCACCAGCAGGGGACATCACTCTGGAAACACCATATATTTT.

The chain combines TRBV29-1 with TRBJ2-7; no reliable D call. Germline CDR1 SQVTM, CDR2 ANQGSEA. The CDR3 is made up of 10 amino acids. As DNA, the CDR3 is TGCAGGGTTATGGGCGACGAGCAGTACTTC. This translates into CRVMGDEQYF.

This clonotype has a handful of counts. This sequence joins TRBV5-1 and TRBJ1-2, with 8 bases aligning to TRBD1. J gave up 8 bases and V 0 bases, and 6 bases lay outside the gene matches. This CDR3 has 14 residues. Germline V gives CDR1 SGHRS, CDR2 YFSETQ. The DNA for the CDR3 is TGCGCCAGCAGCTTGGACCAGGGGGCTAGGGGCTACACCTTC. Translating gives CASSLDQGARGYTF.